The rows below give T cell receptor beta chains drawn from one sample of a study of brain T cells in children with intractable seizures. Profiling relied on immunoSEQ multiplex PCR, and the TCRdb table lists in-frame clones only, not all of them. The repertoire holds tens of thousands of clones, with under 95% as singletons. Source: peripheral blood, taken at surgery. These receptors were collected from a girl aged 2 to 10 with Rasmussen encephalitis and intractable seizures. CDR3s include the opening cysteine and the closing phenylalanine or tryptophan. For some rows the clone size is stated as once, few or many, or as a class when expanded; others skip it.

TRBV19 . CASTAGTGAYEQYF
TRBV2 . CASSEQSSGANVLTF
TRBV6-5 . CASSYRSYNSPLHF
TRBV5-4 once CASTLGGGYTF
TRBV28 . CASSFSGDYGYTF
TRBV27 . CASSLWGYGTDTQYF
TRBV5-1 . CASSSSGGTEAFF
TRBV19 . CASSRDTPYGYTF
TRBV7-9 once CASSLRGTGAGELFF
TRBV5-4 . CASSFLPRERVTEAFF
TRBV5-1 . CASSGTPDRGANIQYF
TRBV6-6 . CASSYWDQSYNEQFF
TRBV28 . CASSPFWDREGNEQFF
TRBV30 . CAWRAWDEKLFF
TRBV11-3 . CASSLGDRVNTEAFF
TRBV2 . CASSPIRGSNQPQHF
TRBV18 . CASSPPRVAGGYGYTF
TRBV19 once CSSSWDHRAGKPYEQYF
TRBV28 . CASSLSDRGYGYTF
TRBV2 . CASSVGGLSNQPQHF
TRBV19 . CASSSRSRMESYTF
TRBV7-8 . CASRRRTSGNTGELFF
TRBV5-8 . CASSFGQEALETQYF
TRBV6-5 . CASRRQGDYGYTF
TRBV25-1 . CASSDSAGPGKGYTF